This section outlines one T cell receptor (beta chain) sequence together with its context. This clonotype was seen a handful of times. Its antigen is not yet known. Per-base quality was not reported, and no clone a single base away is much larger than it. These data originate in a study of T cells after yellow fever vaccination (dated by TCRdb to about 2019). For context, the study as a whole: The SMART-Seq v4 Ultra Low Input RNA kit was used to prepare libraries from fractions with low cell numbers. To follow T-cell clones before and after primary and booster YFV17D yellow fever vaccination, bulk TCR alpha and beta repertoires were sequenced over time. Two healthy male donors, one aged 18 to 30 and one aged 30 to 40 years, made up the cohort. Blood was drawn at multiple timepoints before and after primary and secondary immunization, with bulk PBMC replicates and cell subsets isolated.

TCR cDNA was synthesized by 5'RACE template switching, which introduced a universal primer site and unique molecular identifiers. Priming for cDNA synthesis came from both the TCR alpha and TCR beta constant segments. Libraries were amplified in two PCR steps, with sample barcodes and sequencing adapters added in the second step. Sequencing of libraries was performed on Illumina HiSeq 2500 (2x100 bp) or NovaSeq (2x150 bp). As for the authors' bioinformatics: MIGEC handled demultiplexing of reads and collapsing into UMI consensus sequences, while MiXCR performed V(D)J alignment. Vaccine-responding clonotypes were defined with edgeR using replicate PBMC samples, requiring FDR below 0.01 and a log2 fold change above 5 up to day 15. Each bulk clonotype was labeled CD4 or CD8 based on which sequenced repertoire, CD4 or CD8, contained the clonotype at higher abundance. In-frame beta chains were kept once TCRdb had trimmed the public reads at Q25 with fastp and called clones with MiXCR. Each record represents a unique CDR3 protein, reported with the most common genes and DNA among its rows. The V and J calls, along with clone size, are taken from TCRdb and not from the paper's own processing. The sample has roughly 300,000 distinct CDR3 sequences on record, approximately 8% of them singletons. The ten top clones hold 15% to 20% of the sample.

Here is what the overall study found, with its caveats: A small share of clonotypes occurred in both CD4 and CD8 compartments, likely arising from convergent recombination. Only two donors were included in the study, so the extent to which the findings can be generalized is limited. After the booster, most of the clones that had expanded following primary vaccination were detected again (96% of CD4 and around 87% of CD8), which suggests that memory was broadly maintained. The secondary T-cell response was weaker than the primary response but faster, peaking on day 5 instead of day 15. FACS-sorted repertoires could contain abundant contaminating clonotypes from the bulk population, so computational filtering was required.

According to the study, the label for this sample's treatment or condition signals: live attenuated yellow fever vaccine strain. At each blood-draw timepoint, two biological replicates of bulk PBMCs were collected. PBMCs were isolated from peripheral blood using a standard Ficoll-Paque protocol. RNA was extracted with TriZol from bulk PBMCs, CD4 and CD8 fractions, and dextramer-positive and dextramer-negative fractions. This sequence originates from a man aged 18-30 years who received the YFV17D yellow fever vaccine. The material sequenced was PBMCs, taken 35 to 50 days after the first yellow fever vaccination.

CDR3 reads: CASSQGNSDAPDTQYF. The nucleotide sequence is TGCGCCAGCAGCCAAGGGAACAGCGATGCCCCAGATACGCAGTATTTT. The V gene is TRBV4-1 and the J gene is TRBJ2-3; the D gene cannot be resolved reliably. The CDR3 contains 16 residues, cysteine and phenylalanine counted. Of the read, only the CDR3 DNA is kept; its 48 bases are in frame from base 1. Deletion took 1 base off V and 4 bases off J, with a span of 15 bases between the germline ends. Looking up the germline V gene yields CDR1 MGHRA and CDR2 YSYEKL.